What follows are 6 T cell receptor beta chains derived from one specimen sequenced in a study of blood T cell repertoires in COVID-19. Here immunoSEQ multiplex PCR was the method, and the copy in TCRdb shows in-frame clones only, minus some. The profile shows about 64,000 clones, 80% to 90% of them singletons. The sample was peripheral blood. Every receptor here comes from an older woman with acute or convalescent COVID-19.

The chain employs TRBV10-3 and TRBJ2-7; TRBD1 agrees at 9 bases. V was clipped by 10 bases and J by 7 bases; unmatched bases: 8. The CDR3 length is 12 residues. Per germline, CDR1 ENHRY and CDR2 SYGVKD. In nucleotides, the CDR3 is TGTGCCACAACCGGGACAGGGAAAGAGCAGTACTTC. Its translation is CATTGTGKEQYF.

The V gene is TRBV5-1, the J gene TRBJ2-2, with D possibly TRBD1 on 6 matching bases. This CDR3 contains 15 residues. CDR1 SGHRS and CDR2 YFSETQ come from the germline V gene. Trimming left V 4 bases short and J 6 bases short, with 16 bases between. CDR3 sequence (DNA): TGCGCCAGCAGCCTTGTCGAAACAGGGCCCGGGGAGCTGTTTTTT. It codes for CASSLVETGPGELFF.

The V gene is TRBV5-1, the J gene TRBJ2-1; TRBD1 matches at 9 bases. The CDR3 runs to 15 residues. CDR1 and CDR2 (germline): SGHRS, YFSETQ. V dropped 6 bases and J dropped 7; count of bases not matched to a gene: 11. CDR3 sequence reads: CASTTEGTGKNEQFF. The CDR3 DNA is TGCGCCAGCACCACCGAAGGGACAGGGAAAAATGAGCAGTTCTTC.

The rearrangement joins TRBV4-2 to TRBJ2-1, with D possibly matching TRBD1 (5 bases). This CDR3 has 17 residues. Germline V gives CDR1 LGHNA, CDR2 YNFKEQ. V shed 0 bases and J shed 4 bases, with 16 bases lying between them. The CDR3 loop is CASSQDLTGDMYNEQFF. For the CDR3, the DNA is TGTGCCAGCAGCCAAGATCTAACAGGTGATATGTACAATGAGCAGTTCTTC.

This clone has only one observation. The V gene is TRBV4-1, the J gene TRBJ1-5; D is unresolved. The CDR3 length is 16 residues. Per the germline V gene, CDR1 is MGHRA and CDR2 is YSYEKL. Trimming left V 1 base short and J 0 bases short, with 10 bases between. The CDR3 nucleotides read TGCGCCAGCAGCCAAGCCGACACGATTAGCAATCAGCCCCAGCATTTT. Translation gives CASSQADTISNQPQHF.

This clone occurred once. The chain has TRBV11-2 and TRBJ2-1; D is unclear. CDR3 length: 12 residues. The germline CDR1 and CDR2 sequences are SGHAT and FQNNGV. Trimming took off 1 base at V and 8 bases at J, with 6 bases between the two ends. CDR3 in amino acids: CASSLGLDEQFF. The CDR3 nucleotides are TGTGCCAGCAGCTTAGGGTTAGATGAGCAGTTCTTC.